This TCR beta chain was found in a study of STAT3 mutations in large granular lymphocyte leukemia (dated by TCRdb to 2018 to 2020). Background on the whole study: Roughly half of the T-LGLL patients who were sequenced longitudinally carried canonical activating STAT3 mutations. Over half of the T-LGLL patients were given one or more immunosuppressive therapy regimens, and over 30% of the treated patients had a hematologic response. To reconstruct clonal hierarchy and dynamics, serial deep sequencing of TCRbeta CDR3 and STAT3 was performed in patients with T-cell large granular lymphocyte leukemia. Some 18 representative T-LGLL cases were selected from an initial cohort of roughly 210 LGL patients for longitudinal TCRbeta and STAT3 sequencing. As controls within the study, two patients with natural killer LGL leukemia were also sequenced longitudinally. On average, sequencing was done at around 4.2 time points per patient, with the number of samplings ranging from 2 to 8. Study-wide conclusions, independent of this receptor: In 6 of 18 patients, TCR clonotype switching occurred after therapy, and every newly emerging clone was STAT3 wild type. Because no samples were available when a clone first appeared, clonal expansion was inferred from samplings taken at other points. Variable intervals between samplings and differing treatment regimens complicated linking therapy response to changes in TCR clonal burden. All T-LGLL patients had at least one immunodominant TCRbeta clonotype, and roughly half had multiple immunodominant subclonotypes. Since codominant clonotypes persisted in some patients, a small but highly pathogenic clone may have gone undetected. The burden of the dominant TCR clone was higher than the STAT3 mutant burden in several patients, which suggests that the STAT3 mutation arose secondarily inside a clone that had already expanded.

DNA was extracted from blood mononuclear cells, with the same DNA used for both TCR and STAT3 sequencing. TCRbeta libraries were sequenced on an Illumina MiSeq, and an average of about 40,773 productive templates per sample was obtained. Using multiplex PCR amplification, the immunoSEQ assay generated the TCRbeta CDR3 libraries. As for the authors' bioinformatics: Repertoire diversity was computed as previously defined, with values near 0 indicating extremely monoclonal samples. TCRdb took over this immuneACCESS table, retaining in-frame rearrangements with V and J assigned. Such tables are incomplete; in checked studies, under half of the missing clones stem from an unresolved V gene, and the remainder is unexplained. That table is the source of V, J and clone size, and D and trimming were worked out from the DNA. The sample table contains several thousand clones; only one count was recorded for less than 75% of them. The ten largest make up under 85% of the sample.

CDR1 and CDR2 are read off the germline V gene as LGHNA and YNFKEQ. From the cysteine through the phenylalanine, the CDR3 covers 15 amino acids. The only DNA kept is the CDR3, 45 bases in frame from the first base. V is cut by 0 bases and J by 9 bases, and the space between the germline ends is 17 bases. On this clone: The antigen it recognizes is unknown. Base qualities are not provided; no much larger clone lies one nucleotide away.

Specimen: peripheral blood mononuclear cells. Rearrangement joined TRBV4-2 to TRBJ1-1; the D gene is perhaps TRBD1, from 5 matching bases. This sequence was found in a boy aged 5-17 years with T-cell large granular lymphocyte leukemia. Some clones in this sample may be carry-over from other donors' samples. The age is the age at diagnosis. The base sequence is TGTGCCAGCAGCCAAGATAGGCAGGGCGGGACTCAAGCTTTCTTT. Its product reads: CASSQDRQGGTQAFF.